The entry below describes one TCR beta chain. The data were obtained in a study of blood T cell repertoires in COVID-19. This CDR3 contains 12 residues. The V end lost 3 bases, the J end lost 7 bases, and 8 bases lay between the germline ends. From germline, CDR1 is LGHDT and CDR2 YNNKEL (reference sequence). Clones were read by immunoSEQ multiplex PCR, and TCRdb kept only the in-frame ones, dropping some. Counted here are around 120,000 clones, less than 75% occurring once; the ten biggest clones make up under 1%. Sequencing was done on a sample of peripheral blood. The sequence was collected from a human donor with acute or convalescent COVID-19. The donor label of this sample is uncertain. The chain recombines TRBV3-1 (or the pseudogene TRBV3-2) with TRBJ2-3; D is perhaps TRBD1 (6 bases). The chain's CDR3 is CASSQGAYTQYF. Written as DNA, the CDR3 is TGTGCCAGCAGCCAGGGGGCCTATACGCAGTATTTT.